This entry features one T cell receptor (beta chain) sequence. Its antigen is not known. A clone one base away is much larger, so this may be a read error. Because the CDR3 is missing its conserved closing phenylalanine or tryptophan, this is likely a read error. Germline loops: CDR1 MNHNS, CDR2 SASEGT. Trimming removed 6 bases from V and 4 bases from J, with 12 bases in between. CDR3 length: 13 residues. These data are taken from a study of T cells in Graves' hyperthyroidism and ophthalmopathy. Study results and caveats: Also found in blood were most expanded thyroid clonotypes above 0.001.

An absence of ophthalmopathy progression within 18 months meant stable Graves' hyperthyroidism. Using RNA transcripts as the source, TCR beta CDR3 regions were amplified. A set of HTBI primers served as the primers for a first-round RT-PCR of the TCR CDR3. TCRdb called the multiplex PCR reads again in MiXCR, with one record for every CDR3 protein. This table holds around 350,000 distinct CDR3 sequences, over 15% found once. The sequence came from a woman between 18 and 30 years old with Graves' hyperthyroidism. The sample comprised blood. The chain couples TRBV6-1 to TRBJ1-2; D might be TRBD1 (5 bases). CDR3 residues: CASRTAPFYGYTY. For the CDR3, the DNA is TGTGCCAGCAGGACAGCTCCCTTCTATGGCTACACCTAC.